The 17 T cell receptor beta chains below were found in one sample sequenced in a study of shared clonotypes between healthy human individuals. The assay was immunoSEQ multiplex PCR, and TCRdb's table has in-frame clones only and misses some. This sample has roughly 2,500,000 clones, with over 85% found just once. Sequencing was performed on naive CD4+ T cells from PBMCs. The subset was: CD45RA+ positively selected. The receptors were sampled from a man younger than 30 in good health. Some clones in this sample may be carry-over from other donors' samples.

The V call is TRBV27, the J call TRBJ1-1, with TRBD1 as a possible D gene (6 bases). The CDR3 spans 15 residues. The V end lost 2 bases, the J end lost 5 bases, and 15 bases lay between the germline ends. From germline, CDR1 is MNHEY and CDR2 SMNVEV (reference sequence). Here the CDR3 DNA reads TGTGCCAGCAGTTTACTGGCCCAGGGGCGAACTGAAGCTTTCTTT. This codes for CASSLLAQGRTEAFF.

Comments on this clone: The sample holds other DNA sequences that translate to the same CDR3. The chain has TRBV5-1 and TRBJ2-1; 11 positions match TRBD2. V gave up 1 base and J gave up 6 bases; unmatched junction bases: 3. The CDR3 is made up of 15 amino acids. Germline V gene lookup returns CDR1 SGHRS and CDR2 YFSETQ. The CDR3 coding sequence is TGCGCCAGCAGCTTGACTAGCGGGAGTCCCAATGAGCAGTTCTTC. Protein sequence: CASSLTSGSPNEQFF.

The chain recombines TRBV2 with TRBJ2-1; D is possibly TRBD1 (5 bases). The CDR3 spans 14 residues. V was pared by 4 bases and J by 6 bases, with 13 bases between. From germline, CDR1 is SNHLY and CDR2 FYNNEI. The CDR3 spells CASSVGRALNEQFF. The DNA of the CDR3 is TGTGCCAGCAGTGTAGGCAGGGCCCTCAATGAGCAGTTCTTC. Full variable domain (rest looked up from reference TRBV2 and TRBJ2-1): EPEVTQTPSHQVTQMGQEVILRCVPISNHLYFYWYRQILGQKVEFLVSFYNNEISEKSEIFDDQFSVERPDGSNFTLKIRSTKLEDSAMYFCASSVGRALNEQFFGPGTRLTVL.

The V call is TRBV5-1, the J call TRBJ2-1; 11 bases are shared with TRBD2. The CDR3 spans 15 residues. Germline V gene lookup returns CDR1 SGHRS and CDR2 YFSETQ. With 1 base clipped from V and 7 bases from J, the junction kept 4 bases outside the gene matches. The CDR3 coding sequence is TGCGCCAGCAGCTTGATAGCGGGAGGGTTAAATGAGCAGTTCTTC. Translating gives CASSLIAGGLNEQFF. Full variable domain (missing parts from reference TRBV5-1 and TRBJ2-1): KAGVTQTPRYLIKTRGQQVTLSCSPISGHRSVSWYQQTPGQGLQFLFEYFSETQRNKGNFPGRFSGRQFSNSRSEMNVSTLELGDSALYLCASSLIAGGLNEQFFGPGTRLTVL.

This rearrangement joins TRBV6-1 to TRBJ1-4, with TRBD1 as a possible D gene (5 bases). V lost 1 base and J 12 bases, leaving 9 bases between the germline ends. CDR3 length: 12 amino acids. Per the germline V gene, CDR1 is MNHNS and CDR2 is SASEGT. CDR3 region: CASSEGGVELFF. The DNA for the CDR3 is TGTGCCAGCAGTGAAGGGGGGGTGGAACTGTTTTTT.

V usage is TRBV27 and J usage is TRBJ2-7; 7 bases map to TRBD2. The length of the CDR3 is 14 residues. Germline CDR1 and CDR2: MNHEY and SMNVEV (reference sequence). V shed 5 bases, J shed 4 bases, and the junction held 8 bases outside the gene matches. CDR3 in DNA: TGTGCCAGCAGTACCCGGGGGGTGCGGTACGAGCAGTACTTC. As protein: CASSTRGVRYEQYF.

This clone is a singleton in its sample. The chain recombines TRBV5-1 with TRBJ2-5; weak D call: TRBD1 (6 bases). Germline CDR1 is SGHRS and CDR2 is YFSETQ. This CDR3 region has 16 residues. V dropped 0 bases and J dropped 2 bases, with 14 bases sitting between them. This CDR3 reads CASSLGPQGSQETQYF. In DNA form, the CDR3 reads TGCGCCAGCAGCTTGGGGCCTCAGGGGAGTCAAGAGACCCAGTACTTC.

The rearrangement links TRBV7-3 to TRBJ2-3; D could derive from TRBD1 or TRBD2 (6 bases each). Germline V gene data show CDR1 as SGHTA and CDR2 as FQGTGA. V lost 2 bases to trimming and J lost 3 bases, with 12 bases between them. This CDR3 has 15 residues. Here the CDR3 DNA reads TGTGCCAGCAGCTTATCGGGGGCCAGGACAGATACGCAGTATTTT. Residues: CASSLSGARTDTQYF.

DNA for the CDR3: TGCGCCAGCAGCCAAGATTGGACTAGCGGGAGTGTCAATGAGCAGTTCTTC. Translating gives CASSQDWTSGSVNEQFF. The rearrangement links TRBV4-3 to TRBJ2-1; TRBD2 agrees at 13 bases. Trimming took 0 bases from V and 6 from J; bases not matched to a gene: 5. This CDR3 contains 17 residues. Germline CDR1 and CDR2: LGHNA and YSLEER.

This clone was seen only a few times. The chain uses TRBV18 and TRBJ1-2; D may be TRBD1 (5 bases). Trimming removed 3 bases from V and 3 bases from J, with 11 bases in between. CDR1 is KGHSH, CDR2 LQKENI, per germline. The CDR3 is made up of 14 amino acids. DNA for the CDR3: TGTGCCAGCTCACCTTCGAGGGACTACTATGGCTACACCTTC. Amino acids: CASSPSRDYYGYTF.

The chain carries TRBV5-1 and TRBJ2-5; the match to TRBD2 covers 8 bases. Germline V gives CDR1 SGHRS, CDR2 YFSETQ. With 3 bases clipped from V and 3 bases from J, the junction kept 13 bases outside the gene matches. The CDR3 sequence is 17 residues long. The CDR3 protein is CASSWMEVAGWEETQYF. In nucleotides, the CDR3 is TGCGCCAGCAGCTGGATGGAGGTAGCGGGGTGGGAAGAGACCCAGTACTTC.

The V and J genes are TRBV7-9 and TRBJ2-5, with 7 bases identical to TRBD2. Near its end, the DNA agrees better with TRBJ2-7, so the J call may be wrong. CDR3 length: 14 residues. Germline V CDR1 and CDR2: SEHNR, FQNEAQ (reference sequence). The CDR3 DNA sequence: TGTGCCAGCAGCTTAGGCGGGAGATTAGACGAGCAGTACTTC. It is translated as CASSLGGRLDEQYF.

This CDR3 reads CSVDGTGNGYTF. For the CDR3, the DNA is TGCAGCGTGGATGGGACAGGAAATGGCTACACCTTC. The chain couples TRBV29-1 to TRBJ1-2; 8 bases map to TRBD1. Germline CDR1 reads SQVTM; CDR2 reads ANQGSEA. The junction had 6 bases not matched to a gene; V was cut back by 6 bases and J by 6 bases. The CDR3 contains 12 residues.

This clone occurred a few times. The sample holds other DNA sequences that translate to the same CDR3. The CDR3 region is CASSFRGSSYEQYF. The CDR3 DNA sequence: TGTGCCAGCAGTTTTAGGGGGAGCTCCTACGAGCAGTACTTC. This chain connects TRBV27 to TRBJ2-7; D is possibly TRBD1 (6 bases). Trimming shortened V by 3 bases and J by 0 bases, and 9 bases separated the two germline ends. The CDR3 runs 14 residues. The germline V gene has CDR1 MNHEY and CDR2 SMNVEV (reference sequence).

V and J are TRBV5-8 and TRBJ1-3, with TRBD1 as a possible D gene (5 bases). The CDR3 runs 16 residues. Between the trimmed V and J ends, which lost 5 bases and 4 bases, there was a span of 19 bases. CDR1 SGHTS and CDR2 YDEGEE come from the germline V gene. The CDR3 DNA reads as TGTGCCAGCAGGACTAGGGGACCTAGAGCCGGAAACACCATATATTTT. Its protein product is CASRTRGPRAGNTIYF.

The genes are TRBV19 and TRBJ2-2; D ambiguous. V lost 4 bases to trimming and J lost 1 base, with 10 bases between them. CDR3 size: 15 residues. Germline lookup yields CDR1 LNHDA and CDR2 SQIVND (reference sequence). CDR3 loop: CASSTVHLNTGELFF. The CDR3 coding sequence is TGTGCCAGTAGTACGGTACACCTGAACACCGGGGAGCTGTTTTTT.

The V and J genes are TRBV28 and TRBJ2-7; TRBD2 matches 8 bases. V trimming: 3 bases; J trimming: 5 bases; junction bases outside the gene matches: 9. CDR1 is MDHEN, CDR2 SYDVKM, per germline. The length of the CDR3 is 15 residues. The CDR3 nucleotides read TGTGCCAGCAGTTTTCCGGGACTAGGGAAGAACGAGCAGTACTTC. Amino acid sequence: CASSFPGLGKNEQYF.